This TCR beta chain came from a study of shared clonotypes between healthy human individuals. Naive CD8 cells lacked CD45RO and underwent positive selection for CCR7, leaving out terminally differentiated effector memory CD45RA+ cells. Repertoires were generated with immunoSEQ multiplex PCR, while TCRdb's copy carries only in-frame clones and drops some. The data show about 2.1 million clones, 93% seen once. Germline V gene data show CDR1 as LNHDA and CDR2 as SQIVND (reference sequence). Trimming pared 7 bases from V and 5 bases from J, leaving 11 bases between. The CDR3 length is 13 residues. The TCR was taken from a man aged 18 to 30 in good health. Some clones in this sample may be carry-over from other donors' samples. This chain joins TRBV19 and TRBJ1-4, with a possible D match to TRBD1 (5 bases). Sequencing was performed on naive CD8+ T cells from PBMCs. CDR3: CASMGLGNEKLFF. The CDR3 DNA follows: TGTGCCAGTATGGGGCTGGGGAATGAAAAACTGTTTTTT. The full variable domain, rest sourced from reference TRBV19 and TRBJ1-4, is DGGITQSPKYLFRKEGQNVTLSCEQNLNHDAMYWYRQDPGQGLRLIYYSQIVNDFQKGDIAEGYSVSREKKESFPLTVTSAQKNPTAFYLCASMGLGNEKLFFGSGTQLSVL.